This T cell receptor (beta chain) was retrieved from a study of response to subunit inactivated influenza vaccine. Overall study results and limits: Authors suggested few new T cells are recruited by each seasonal influenza vaccination.

The sample holds a few counts of this clonotype. Its matching antigen is unknown. MiXCR was run by TCRdb on the RT-PCR reads, yielding one entry per CDR3 protein. The table lists 800,000 to 1,000,000 distinct CDR3 sequences, 21% of them singletons. CDR3 length equals 14 residues. In germline, CDR1 is MDHEN, CDR2 SYDVKM. J gave up 4 bases and V 5 bases, and 8 bases lay outside the gene matches. Here the sequenced sample was PBMCs from blood, taken more than 4 days after vaccination. The source is a middle-aged man who received an inactivated influenza vaccine. The chain combines TRBV28 with TRBJ2-7, with TRBD2 matching over 7 bases. CDR3 bases: TGTGCCAGCAGTGGGGGGAGGGAGATATACGAGCAGTACTTC. Translated: CASSGGREIYEQYF.